The 8 T cell receptor beta chains in this list originate from one sample, sequenced in a study of early T cells in non-severe SARS-CoV-2 infection. TCRdb reanalysed the 5' RACE reads using MiXCR and keeps one entry per CDR3 protein. The repertoire holds about 32,000 distinct CDR3 sequences, with approximately 5.6% as singletons. Sequencing was performed on whole blood. These TCRs come from an adult who was a healthcare worker with PCR-confirmed SARS-CoV-2 infection or an uninfected control (not recorded which).

This clonotype has at least ten counts. V and J are TRBV5-1 and TRBJ2-5; D possibly corresponds to TRBD2 (7 bases). Trimming left V 7 bases short and J 3 bases short, with 16 bases between. Germline-derived CDR1 and CDR2 are SGHRS and YFSETQ. The CDR3 has 14 residues. In nucleotides, the CDR3 is TGCGCCAGCTCAAAAGGGGGGGCAAAAGAGACCCAGTACTTC. It translates to CASSKGGAKETQYF.

This clonotype occurred a few times. The chain couples TRBV10-2 to TRBJ2-3, with 11 nucleotides matching TRBD2. The CDR3 runs to 15 residues. J lost 4 bases, V lost 5 bases, and 5 bases had no gene match. The germline V gene encodes CDR1 WSHSY and CDR2 SAAADI. In DNA, the CDR3 is TGCGCCAGCAGTTTACTAGCGGGAGTCGCAGATACGCAGTATTTT. Protein sequence: CASSLLAGVADTQYF.

This clonotype was counted many times. The chain links TRBV20-1 to TRBJ1-1; D might be TRBD1 (6 bases). The CDR3 has 13 residues. Trimming shortened V by 4 bases and J by 1 base, and 10 bases separated the two germline ends. Germline assignment: CDR1 DFQATT and CDR2 SNEGSKA (reference sequence). CDR3 coding DNA: TGCAGTGCTACCTTGACAGGGAACACTGAAGCTTTCTTT. As protein: CSATLTGNTEAFF.

This clonotype showed up many times. The chain combines TRBV7-9 with TRBJ1-1; no firm D call. The V end lost 2 bases, the J end lost 3 bases, and 4 bases lay between the germline ends. This CDR3 is built from 12 residues. Per germline, CDR1 SEHNR and CDR2 FQNEAQ (reference sequence). The CDR3 loop is CASSLYDTEAFF. The CDR3 DNA is TGTGCCAGCAGCTTATACGACACTGAAGCTTTCTTT. The full variable domain, with the rest looked up from reference TRBV7-9 and TRBJ1-1, is DTGVSQNPRHKITKRGQNVTFRCDPISEHNRLYWYRQTLGQGPEFLTYFQNEAQLEKSRLLSDRFSAERPKGSFSTLEIQRTEQGDSAMYLCASSLYDTEAFFGQGTRLTVV.

This clonotype was recorded many times. The chain links TRBV10-1 to TRBJ2-3, with TRBD2 identical over 9 bases. Germline CDR1 reads WNHNN; CDR2 reads SYGVQD (reference sequence). The trim removed 6 bases at V and 2 bases at J, leaving 9 bases unmatched. The CDR3 is 16 amino acids. This CDR3 reads CASRAGTSFSTDTQYF. The CDR3 DNA reads TGCGCCAGCAGAGCCGGGACTAGCTTTTCCACAGATACGCAGTATTTT.

In nucleotides, the CDR3 is TGTGCCAGCAGCGGTAGGGTAAACGAGCAGTACTTC. It specifies CASSGRVNEQYF. V usage is TRBV11-3 and J usage is TRBJ2-7, with unresolved D. With 5 bases removed from V and 5 bases from J, the gap between germline ends came to 10 bases. This CDR3 spans 12 amino acids. Germline CDR1 reads SGHNT; CDR2 reads YENEEA.

By frequency in the sample, this clonotype is medium-sized. In DNA, the CDR3 is TGTGCCAGCAGCGTAGCTGGCACAAGCACAGATACGCAGTATTTT. Its translation is CASSVAGTSTDTQYF. The chain is built from TRBV9 and TRBJ2-3; D is undetermined. The germline V gene has CDR1 SGDLS and CDR2 YYNGEE. The CDR3 sequence is 15 residues long. Trimming stripped 0 bases from V and 0 bases from J, with 8 bases between.

This clonotype was detected ten times or more. The chain is built from TRBV5-4 and TRBJ1-3; tentative D call: TRBD1 (6 bases). This CDR3 contains 13 residues. Germline CDR1 SGHNT, CDR2 YYREEE (reference sequence). V lost 4 bases and J lost 7, with 12 bases in between. The DNA for the CDR3 is TGTGCCAGCAGCACGGACCAGGGGAACACCATATATTTT. Protein sequence: CASSTDQGNTIYF.